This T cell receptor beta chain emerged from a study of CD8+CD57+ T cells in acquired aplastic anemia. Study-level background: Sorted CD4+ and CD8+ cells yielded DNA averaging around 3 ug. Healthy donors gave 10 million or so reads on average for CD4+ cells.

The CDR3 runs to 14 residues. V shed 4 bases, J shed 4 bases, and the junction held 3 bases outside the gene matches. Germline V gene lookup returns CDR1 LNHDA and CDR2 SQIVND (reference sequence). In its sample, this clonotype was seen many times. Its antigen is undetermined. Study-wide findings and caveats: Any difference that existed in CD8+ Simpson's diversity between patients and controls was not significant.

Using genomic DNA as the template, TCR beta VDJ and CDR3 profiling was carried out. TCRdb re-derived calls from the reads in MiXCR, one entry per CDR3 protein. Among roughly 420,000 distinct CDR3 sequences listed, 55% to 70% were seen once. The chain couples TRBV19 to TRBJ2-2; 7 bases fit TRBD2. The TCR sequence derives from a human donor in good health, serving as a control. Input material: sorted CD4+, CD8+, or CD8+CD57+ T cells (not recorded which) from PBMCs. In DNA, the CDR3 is TGTGCCAGTAGTAGTCCGGGAGGCACCGGGGAGCTGTTTTTT. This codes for CASSSPGGTGELFF.